This TCR beta chain was sequenced for a study of cytomegalovirus exposure and HLA in healthy donors. Study-wide results and caveats: A later analysis associated 16,951 TCR beta sequences with HLA alleles at a 0.05 false discovery rate. For most TCR beta V segments, an earlier analysis put the productive rate at about 87% or about 30% of the time. Analysis was performed later, and it showed HLA-associated TCR beta chains to be more clonally expanded than equally common others.

Points on this clone: The antigen remains undetermined.

PCR amplification relied on 60 Vbeta primers (plus 13 Jbeta primers). Method: immunoSEQ multiplex PCR; TCRdb's copy keeps in-frame clones and lacks some. Of more than 110,000 clones in the sample, around 72% were seen once. V shed 5 bases and J 1 base; nucleotides not matched to a gene: 7. This CDR3 is built from 18 residues. CDR1 and CDR2 from the germline V gene are SNHLY and FYNNEI. This receptor was obtained from a human donor in good health. This sequence joins TRBV2 and TRBJ2-1; 14 nucleotides line up with TRBD2. What was sequenced was PBMCs. CDR3: CASSSGTSGSASYNEQFF. CDR3 nucleotide sequence: TGTGCCAGCAGTTCCGGGACTAGCGGGAGTGCGTCCTACAATGAGCAGTTCTTC.